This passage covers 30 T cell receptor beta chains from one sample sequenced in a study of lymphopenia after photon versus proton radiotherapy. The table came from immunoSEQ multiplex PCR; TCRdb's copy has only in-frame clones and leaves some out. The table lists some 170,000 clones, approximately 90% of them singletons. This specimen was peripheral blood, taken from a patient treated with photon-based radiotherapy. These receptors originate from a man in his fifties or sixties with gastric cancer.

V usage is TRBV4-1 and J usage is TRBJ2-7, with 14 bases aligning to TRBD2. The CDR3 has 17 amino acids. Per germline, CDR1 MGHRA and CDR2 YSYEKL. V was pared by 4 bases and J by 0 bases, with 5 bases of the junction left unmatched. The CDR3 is CASSRAGLAGGSYEQYF. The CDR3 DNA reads TGCGCCAGCAGCCGGGCAGGACTAGCGGGAGGCTCCTACGAGCAGTACTTC.

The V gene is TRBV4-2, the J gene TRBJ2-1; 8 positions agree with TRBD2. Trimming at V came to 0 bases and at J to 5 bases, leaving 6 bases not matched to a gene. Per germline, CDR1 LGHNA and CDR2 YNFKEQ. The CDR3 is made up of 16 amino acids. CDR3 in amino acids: CASSQDRLAGHNEQFF. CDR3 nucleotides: TGTGCCAGCAGCCAAGATAGGCTAGCGGGTCACAATGAGCAGTTCTTC.

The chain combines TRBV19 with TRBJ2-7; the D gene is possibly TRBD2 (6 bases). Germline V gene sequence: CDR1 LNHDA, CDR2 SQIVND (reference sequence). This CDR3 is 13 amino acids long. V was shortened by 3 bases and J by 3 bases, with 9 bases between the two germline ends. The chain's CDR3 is CASSMEGSYEQYF. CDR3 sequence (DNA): TGTGCCAGTAGTATGGAGGGCAGCTACGAGCAGTACTTC.

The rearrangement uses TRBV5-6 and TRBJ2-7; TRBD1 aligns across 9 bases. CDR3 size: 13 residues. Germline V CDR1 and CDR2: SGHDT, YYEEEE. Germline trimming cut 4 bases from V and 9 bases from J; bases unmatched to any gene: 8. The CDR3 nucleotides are TGTGCCAGCAGCCACCTAAGACAGGGGGGGCAGTACTTC. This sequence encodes CASSHLRQGGQYF.

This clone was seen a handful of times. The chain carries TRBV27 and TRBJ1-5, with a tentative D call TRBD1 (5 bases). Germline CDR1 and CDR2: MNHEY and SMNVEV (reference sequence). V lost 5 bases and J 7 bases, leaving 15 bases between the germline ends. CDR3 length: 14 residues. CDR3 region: CASSARGGGQPQHF. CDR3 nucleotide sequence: TGTGCCAGCAGTGCCCGGGGGGGAGGGCAGCCCCAGCATTTT.

Written as DNA, the CDR3 is TGTGCCAGCAGCCAACTTGGACAGGGAGGTTGGAATGGCTACACCTTC. Protein sequence: CASSQLGQGGWNGYTF. The chain joins TRBV14 to TRBJ1-2, with 8 nucleotides matching TRBD1. The CDR3 is made up of 16 amino acids. The V and J ends lost 2 bases and 6 bases, in that order; junction bases with no gene match: 11. CDR1 is SGHDN, CDR2 FVKESK, per germline. Full variable domain (missing parts from reference TRBV14 and TRBJ1-2): EAGVTQFPSHSVIEKGQTVTLRCDPISGHDNLYWYRRVMGKEIKFLLHFVKESKQDESGMPNNRFLAERTGGTYSTLKVQPAELEDSGVYFCASSQLGQGGWNGYTFGSGTRLTVV.

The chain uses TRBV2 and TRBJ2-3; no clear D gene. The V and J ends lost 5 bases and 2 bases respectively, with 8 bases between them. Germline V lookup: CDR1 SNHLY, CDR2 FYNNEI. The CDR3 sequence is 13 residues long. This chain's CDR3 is CASSRANTDTQYF. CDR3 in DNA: TGTGCCAGCAGTCGAGCTAACACAGATACGCAGTATTTT.

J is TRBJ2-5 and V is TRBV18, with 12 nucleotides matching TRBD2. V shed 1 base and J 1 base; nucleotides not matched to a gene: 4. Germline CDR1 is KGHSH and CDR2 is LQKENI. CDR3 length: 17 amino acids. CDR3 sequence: CASSPRLAGGPQETQYF. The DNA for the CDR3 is TGTGCCAGCTCACCACGTCTAGCGGGAGGGCCCCAAGAGACCCAGTACTTC. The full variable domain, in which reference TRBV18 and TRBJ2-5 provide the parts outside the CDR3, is NAGVMQNPRHLVRRRGQEARLRCSPMKGHSHVYWYRQLPEEGLKFMVYLQKENIIDESGMPKERFSAEFPKEGPSILRIQQVVRGDSAAYFCASSPRLAGGPQETQYFGPGTRLLVL.

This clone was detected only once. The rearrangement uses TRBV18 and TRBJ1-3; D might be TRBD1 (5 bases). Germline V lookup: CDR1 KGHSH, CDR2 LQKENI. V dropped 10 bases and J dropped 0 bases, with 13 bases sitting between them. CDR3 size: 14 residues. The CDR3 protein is CATYKGSSGNTIYF. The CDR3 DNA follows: TGTGCCACCTACAAGGGGAGCTCTGGAAACACCATATATTTT.

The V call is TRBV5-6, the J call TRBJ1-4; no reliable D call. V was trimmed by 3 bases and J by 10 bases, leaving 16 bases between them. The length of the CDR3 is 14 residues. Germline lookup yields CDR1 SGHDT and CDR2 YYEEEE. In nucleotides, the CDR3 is TGTGCCAGCAGCTCTAGGCAGTTACTTGGAAAACTGTTTTTT. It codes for CASSSRQLLGKLFF.

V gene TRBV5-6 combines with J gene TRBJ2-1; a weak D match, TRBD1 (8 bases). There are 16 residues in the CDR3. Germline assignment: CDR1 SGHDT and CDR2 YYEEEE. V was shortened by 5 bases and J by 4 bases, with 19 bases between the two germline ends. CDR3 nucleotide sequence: TGTGCCAGCAGACCCCGTGACAGGGGAGGGTACAATGAGCAGTTCTTC. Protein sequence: CASRPRDRGGYNEQFF.

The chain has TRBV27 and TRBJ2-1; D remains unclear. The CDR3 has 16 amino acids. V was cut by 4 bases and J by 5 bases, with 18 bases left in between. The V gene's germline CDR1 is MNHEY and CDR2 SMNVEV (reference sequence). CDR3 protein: CASSSISALGNNEQFF. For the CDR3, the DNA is TGTGCCAGCAGTTCCATATCCGCCTTAGGAAACAATGAGCAGTTCTTC.

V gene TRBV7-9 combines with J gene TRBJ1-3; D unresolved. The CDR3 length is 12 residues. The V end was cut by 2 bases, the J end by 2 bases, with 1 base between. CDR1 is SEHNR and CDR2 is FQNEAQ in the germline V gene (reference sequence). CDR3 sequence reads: CASSLPGNTIYF. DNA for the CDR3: TGTGCCAGCAGCTTACCTGGAAACACCATATATTTT.

The CDR3 reads CASSFGDGQPQHF. In nucleotides, the CDR3 is TGTGCCAGCAGTTTCGGGGACGGCCAGCCCCAGCATTTT. The V and J genes are TRBV27 and TRBJ1-5, with D maybe TRBD1 (5 bases). Germline V gene lookup returns CDR1 MNHEY and CDR2 SMNVEV (reference sequence). This CDR3 spans 13 amino acids. V lost 3 bases and J lost 7, with 10 bases in between.

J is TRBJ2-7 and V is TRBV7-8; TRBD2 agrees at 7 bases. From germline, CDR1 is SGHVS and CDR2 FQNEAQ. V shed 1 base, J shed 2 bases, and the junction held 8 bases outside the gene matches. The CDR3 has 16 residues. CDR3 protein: CASSLDQGGRAYEQYF. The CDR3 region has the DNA TGTGCCAGCAGCTTAGATCAGGGCGGGAGAGCCTACGAGCAGTACTTC.

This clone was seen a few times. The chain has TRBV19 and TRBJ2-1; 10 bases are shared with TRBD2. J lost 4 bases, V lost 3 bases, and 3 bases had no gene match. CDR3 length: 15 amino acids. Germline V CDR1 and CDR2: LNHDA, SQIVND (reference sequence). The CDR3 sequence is CASSIGLADYNEQFF. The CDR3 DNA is TGTGCCAGTAGTATTGGACTAGCGGATTACAATGAGCAGTTCTTC.

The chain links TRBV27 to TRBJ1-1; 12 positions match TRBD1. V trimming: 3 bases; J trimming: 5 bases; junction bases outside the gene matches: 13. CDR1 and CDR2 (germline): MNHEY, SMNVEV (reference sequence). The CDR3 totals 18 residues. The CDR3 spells CASSFRPGQGARETEAFF. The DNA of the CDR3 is TGTGCCAGCAGTTTTCGGCCGGGACAGGGGGCGCGGGAGACTGAAGCTTTCTTT.

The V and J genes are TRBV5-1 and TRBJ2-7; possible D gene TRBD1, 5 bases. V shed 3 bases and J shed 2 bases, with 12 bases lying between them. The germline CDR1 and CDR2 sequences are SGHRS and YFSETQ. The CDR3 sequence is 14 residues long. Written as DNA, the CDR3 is TGCGCCAGCAGCTCTACAGGACAAACCTACGAGCAGTACTTC. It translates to CASSSTGQTYEQYF.

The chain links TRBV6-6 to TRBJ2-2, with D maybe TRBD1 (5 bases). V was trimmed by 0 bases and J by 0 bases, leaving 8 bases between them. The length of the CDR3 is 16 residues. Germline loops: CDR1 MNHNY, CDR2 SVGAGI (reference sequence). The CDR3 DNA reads TGTGCCAGCAGTTACTCGTTGACAGCGAACACCGGGGAGCTGTTTTTT. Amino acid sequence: CASSYSLTANTGELFF.

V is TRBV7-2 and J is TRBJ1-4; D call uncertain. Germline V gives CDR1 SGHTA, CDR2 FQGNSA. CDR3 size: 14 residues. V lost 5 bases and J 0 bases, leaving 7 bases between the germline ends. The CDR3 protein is CASSRVTTNEKLFF. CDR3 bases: TGTGCCAGCAGCCGGGTTACAACTAATGAAAAACTGTTTTTT.

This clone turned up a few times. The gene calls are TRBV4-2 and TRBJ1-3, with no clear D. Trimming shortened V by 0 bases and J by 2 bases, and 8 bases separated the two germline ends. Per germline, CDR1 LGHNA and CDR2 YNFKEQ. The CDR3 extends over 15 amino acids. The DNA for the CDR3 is TGTGCCAGCAGCCAAGAAGCAACACCTGGAAACACCATATATTTT. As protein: CASSQEATPGNTIYF.

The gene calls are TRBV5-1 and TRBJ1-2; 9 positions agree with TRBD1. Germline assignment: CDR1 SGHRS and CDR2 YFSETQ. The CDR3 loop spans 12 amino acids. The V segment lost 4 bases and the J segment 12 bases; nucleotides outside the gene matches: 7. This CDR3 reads CASSPGGQGHTF. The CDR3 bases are TGCGCCAGCAGCCCCGGGGGACAGGGCCACACCTTC.

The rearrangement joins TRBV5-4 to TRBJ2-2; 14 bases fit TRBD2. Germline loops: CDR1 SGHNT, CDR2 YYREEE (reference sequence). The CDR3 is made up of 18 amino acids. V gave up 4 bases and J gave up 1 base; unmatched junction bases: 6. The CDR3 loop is CASSLGLAGAMNTGELFF. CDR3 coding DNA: TGTGCCAGCAGCCTGGGACTAGCGGGAGCCATGAACACCGGGGAGCTGTTTTTT. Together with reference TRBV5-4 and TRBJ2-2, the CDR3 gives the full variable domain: ETGVTQSPTHLIKTRGQQVTLRCSSQSGHNTVSWYQQALGQGPQFIFQYYREEENGRGNFPPRFSGLQFPNYSSELNVNALELDDSALYLCASSLGLAGAMNTGELFFGEGSRLTVL.

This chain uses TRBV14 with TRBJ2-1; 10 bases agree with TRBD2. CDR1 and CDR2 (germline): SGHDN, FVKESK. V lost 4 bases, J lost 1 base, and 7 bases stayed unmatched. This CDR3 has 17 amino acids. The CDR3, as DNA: TGTGCCAGCAGCCGGCTAGCGGGAGCGGATTCCTACAATGAGCAGTTCTTC. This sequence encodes CASSRLAGADSYNEQFF.

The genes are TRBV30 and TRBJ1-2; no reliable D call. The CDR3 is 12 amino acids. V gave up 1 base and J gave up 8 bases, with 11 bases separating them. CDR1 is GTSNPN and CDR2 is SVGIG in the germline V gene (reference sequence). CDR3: CAWSGALGGYTF. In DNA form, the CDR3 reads TGTGCCTGGAGTGGTGCCCTAGGGGGCTACACCTTC.

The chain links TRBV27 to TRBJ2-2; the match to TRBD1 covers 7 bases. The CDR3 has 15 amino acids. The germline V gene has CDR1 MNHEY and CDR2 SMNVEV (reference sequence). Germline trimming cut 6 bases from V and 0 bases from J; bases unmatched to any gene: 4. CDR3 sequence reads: CASRAGQANTGELFF. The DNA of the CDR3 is TGTGCCAGCAGGGCCGGACAGGCGAACACCGGGGAGCTGTTTTTT.

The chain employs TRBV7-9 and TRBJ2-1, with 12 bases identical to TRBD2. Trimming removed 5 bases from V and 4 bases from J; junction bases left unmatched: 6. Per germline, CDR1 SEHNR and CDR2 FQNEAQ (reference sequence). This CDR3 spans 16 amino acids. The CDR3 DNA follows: TGTGCCAGCAGCCTACGGACTAGCGGGAAATACAATGAGCAGTTCTTC. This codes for CASSLRTSGKYNEQFF.

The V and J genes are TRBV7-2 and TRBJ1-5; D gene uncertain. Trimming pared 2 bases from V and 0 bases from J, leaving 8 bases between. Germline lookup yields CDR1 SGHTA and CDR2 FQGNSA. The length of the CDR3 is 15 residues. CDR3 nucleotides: TGTGCCAGCAGCTTAACGGCAGATAGCAATCAGCCCCAGCATTTT. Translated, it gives CASSLTADSNQPQHF.

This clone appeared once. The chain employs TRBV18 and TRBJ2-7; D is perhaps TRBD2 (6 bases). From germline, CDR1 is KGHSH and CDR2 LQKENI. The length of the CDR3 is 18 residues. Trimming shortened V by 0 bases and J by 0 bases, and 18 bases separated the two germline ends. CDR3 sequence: CASSPPVTQRASSYEQYF. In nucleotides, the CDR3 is TGTGCCAGCTCACCACCAGTTACCCAGCGGGCCAGCTCCTACGAGCAGTACTTC.

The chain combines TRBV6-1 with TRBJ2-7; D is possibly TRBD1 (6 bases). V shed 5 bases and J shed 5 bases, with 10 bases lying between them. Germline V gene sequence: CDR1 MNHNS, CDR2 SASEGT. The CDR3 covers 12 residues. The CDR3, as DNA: TGTGCCAGCAGTCCCAGGGGTGACGAGCAGTACTTC. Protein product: CASSPRGDEQYF.